Below, 24 T cell receptor beta chains from the same sample are listed, as sequenced in a study of T cells in Graves' hyperthyroidism and ophthalmopathy. Template material for amplifying TCR beta CDR3 regions consisted of RNA transcripts. HTBI primers were the set used in a first-round RT-PCR of the TCR CDR3. TCRdb re-called the multiplex PCR reads through MiXCR, storing one row per CDR3 protein. The sample records 500,000 or so distinct CDR3 sequences, more than 15% being singletons. The specimen was blood. The source of these receptors is a woman younger than 30 with Graves' ophthalmopathy.

At least ten counts were recorded for this clonotype. The chain is built from TRBV30 and TRBJ2-3, with D unclear. This CDR3 spans 13 amino acids. Trimming shortened V by 3 bases and J by 5 bases, and 12 bases separated the two germline ends. The germline V gene has CDR1 GTSNPN and CDR2 SVGIG (reference sequence). The DNA of the CDR3 is TGTGCCTGGAGGAGCTTTGTGGGAGATACGCAGTATTTT. It translates to CAWRSFVGDTQYF.

This clonotype was recorded many times. V usage is TRBV6-2 or TRBV6-3 and J usage is TRBJ1-1, with D hard to call. The CDR3 spans 11 residues. Between the trimmed V and J ends, which lost 5 bases and 7 bases, there was a span of 8 bases. The germline gives CDR1 MNHEY, CDR2 SVGEGT. The CDR3 DNA sequence: TGTGCCAGCAGTCCCGGTAGTGAAGCTTTCTTT. It translates to CASSPGSEAFF.

The chain carries TRBV14 and TRBJ2-5, with D uncertain. There are 16 residues in the CDR3. V was clipped by 0 bases and J by 4 bases, with 15 bases between them. Germline V gene sequence: CDR1 SGHDN, CDR2 FVKESK. The DNA for the CDR3 is TGTGCCAGCAGCCAAGAGCCCCCGGTTCTAAGAGAGACCCAGTACTTC. Its translation: CASSQEPPVLRETQYF.

This clonotype was counted a few times. The chain couples TRBV12-3 or TRBV12-4 to TRBJ1-1; D is undetermined. This CDR3 has 11 residues. The V end lost 3 bases, the J end lost 11 bases, and 10 bases lay between the germline ends. In DNA form, the CDR3 reads TGTGCCAGCAGTTTTAGGTCGGAGGCTTTCTTT. It yields the protein CASSFRSEAFF.

This clonotype occurred many times. The gene calls are TRBV30 and TRBJ1-2; D is ambiguous. The CDR3 runs to 13 residues. The V gene's germline CDR1 is GTSNPN and CDR2 SVGIG (reference sequence). The V end lost 0 bases, the J end lost 4 bases, and 9 bases lay between the germline ends. In DNA, the CDR3 is TGTGCCTGGAGTGTAAATTATGGCTATGGCTACACCTTC. Translation gives CAWSVNYGYGYTF.

This clonotype was seen many times. The V and J genes are TRBV2 and TRBJ2-3, with D unresolved. The germline V gene has CDR1 SNHLY and CDR2 FYNNEI. The germline V and J ends were trimmed by 7 bases and 0 bases, with 8 bases remaining between them. The CDR3 spans 13 residues. The DNA for the CDR3 is TGTGCCAGCATTAGGGTGAGCACAGATACGCAGTATTTT. Protein: CASIRVSTDTQYF.

For this clonotype: This likely comes from a read error, as the CDR3 has no conserved phenylalanine or tryptophan at its end. The chain is built from TRBV3-1 and TRBJ2-7; D might be TRBD2 (5 bases). CDR3 length: 12 amino acids. Trimming took off 1 base at V and 4 bases at J, with 5 bases between the two ends. Germline values: CDR1 LGHDT, CDR2 YNNKEL (reference sequence). Here the CDR3 DNA reads TGTGCCAGCAGCCAAGGCGGGTACGAGCAGTACCTC. This sequence encodes CASSQGGYEQYL.

This clonotype was picked up many times. This chain links TRBV24-1 with TRBJ2-5; 9 bases match TRBD1. CDR3 size: 18 residues. The J segment lost 2 bases and the V segment lost 3 bases, leaving 12 bases of the junction unmatched. The germline CDR1 and CDR2 sequences are KGHDR and SFDVKD. The CDR3 region has the DNA TGTGCCACCAGTGATCCCGGGACAGGGACTCCTCGACAAGAGACCCAGTACTTC. It is translated as CATSDPGTGTPRQETQYF.

Many counts were recorded for this clonotype. This rearrangement joins TRBV20-1 to TRBJ2-2; 9 nucleotides match TRBD1. Germline V CDR1 and CDR2: DFQATT, SNEGSKA (reference sequence). V was pared by 5 bases and J by 5 bases, with 6 bases of the junction left unmatched. This CDR3 comprises 14 residues. The CDR3 coding sequence is TGCAGTGCTTTGGGACAGGGAAGAACCGGGGAGCTGTTTTTT. It translates to CSALGQGRTGELFF.

This clonotype has ten or more counts. The gene calls are TRBV7-2 and TRBJ1-5; no reliable D call. The CDR3 has 15 amino acids. V was shortened by 1 base and J by 1 base, with 8 bases between the two germline ends. Germline V lookup: CDR1 SGHTA, CDR2 FQGNSA. The CDR3 spells CASSLGSRSNQPQHF. The CDR3 DNA is TGTGCCAGCAGCTTAGGGAGTCGGAGCAATCAGCCCCAGCATTTT. The whole variable domain, filled in from reference TRBV7-2 and TRBJ1-5, reads GAGVSQSPSNKVTEKGKDVELRCDPISGHTALYWYRQSLGQGLEFLIYFQGNSAPDKSGLPSDRFSAERTGGSVSTLTIQRTQQEDSAVYLCASSLGSRSNQPQHFGDGTRLSIL.

The chain employs TRBV27 and TRBJ1-2, with D maybe TRBD1 (6 bases). The germline V gene has CDR1 MNHEY and CDR2 SMNVEV (reference sequence). V was pared by 5 bases and J by 6 bases, with 19 bases between. The CDR3 sequence is 15 residues long. Written as DNA, the CDR3 is TGTGCCAGCAGTCCCTGGGGGGGCGCTCCCGATGGCTACACCTTC. Translating it yields CASSPWGGAPDGYTF.

This clonotype appeared a few times. This chain joins TRBV29-1 and TRBJ2-3; D unresolved. V was clipped by 6 bases and J by 2 bases, with 15 bases between them. The germline CDR1 and CDR2 sequences are SQVTM and ANQGSEA. This CDR3 has 14 residues. For the CDR3, the DNA is TGCAGCGTGGATACCCGACAAGTCACAGATACGCAGTATTTT. It encodes CSVDTRQVTDTQYF.

This clonotype was recorded at least ten times. This sequence joins TRBV20-1 and TRBJ2-7; no reliable D call. With 0 bases removed from V and 3 bases from J, the gap between germline ends came to 6 bases. Germline CDR1 DFQATT, CDR2 SNEGSKA (reference sequence). The CDR3 is made up of 12 amino acids. CDR3 in amino acids: CSAREKYYEQYF. The CDR3 nucleotides read TGCAGTGCTAGAGAGAAGTACTACGAGCAGTACTTC.

The table lists this clonotype with many counts. The chain is built from TRBV30 and TRBJ2-1, with 12 positions matching TRBD2. This CDR3 region has 19 residues. V dropped 1 base and J dropped 6; count of bases not matched to a gene: 16. The germline gives CDR1 GTSNPN, CDR2 SVGIG (reference sequence). The chain's CDR3 is CAWSGGGTSGRMLVNEQFF. The CDR3 DNA follows: TGTGCCTGGAGTGGGGGAGGAACTAGCGGGAGGATGTTGGTCAATGAGCAGTTCTTC. Drawing the rest from reference TRBV30 and TRBJ2-1, the complete variable domain is SQTIHQWPATLVQPVGSPLSLECTVEGTSNPNLYWYRQAAGRGLQLLFYSVGIGQISSEVPQNLSASRPQDRQFILSSKKLLLSDSGFYLCAWSGGGTSGRMLVNEQFFGPGTRLTVL.

The V gene is TRBV30, the J gene TRBJ1-4; D is unresolved. Trimming took 3 bases from V and 5 from J, leaving 16 bases between them. Germline assignment: CDR1 GTSNPN and CDR2 SVGIG (reference sequence). The CDR3 runs to 15 residues. CDR3 coding DNA: TGTGCCTGGAGGGATTTGGGTATCTCCAATGAAAAACTGTTTTTT. Residues: CAWRDLGISNEKLFF.

This clonotype has a count of ten or more. As DNA, the CDR3 is TGTGCCAGCAGCACGTCGGGGGGGGGCACAGATACGCAGTATTTT. Protein product: CASSTSGGGTDTQYF. The rearrangement uses TRBV11-2 and TRBJ2-3, with TRBD2 matching 8 bases. Losses at the gene ends were 5 bases for V and 1 base for J; bases not matched to a gene: 5. Germline lookup yields CDR1 SGHAT and CDR2 FQNNGV. The CDR3 totals 15 residues.

The V gene is TRBV19, the J gene TRBJ1-2; 10 bases map to TRBD1. The J segment lost 4 bases and the V segment lost 10 bases, leaving 9 bases of the junction unmatched. CDR1 and CDR2 from the germline V gene are LNHDA and SQIVND (reference sequence). The CDR3 consists of 14 residues. The CDR3 nucleotides are TGTGCCACCCAGGGACAGGGGTCCGGCTATGGCTACACCTTC. Protein sequence: CATQGQGSGYGYTF.

This clonotype turned up a few times. The chain employs TRBV9 and TRBJ2-7, with 8 bases lining up with TRBD2. Germline-derived CDR1 and CDR2 are SGDLS and YYNGEE. There are 16 residues in the CDR3. J lost 5 bases, V lost 0 bases, and 10 bases had no gene match. CDR3: CASSVALGLAIHEQYF. The CDR3 DNA sequence: TGTGCCAGCAGCGTAGCTTTAGGACTAGCTATCCACGAGCAGTACTTC.

In its sample, this clonotype was seen a few times. In DNA form, the CDR3 reads TGTGCCAGCAGTTACTCGGGGACAGGCTTATATGGCTACACCTTC. Residues: CASSYSGTGLYGYTF. The rearrangement joins TRBV6-5 to TRBJ1-2; 8 bases are a match to TRBD1. The CDR3 covers 15 residues. J gave up 5 bases and V 0 bases, and 5 bases lay outside the gene matches. The germline V gene has CDR1 MNHEY and CDR2 SVGAGI.

This clonotype was detected ten times or more. The chain links TRBV6-6 to TRBJ1-1; 10 nucleotides match TRBD1. Germline CDR1 MNHNY, CDR2 SVGAGI (reference sequence). Trimming took 0 bases from V and 5 from J; bases not matched to a gene: 6. The CDR3 has 16 amino acids. This CDR3 reads CASSYSRDRGLTEAFF. In DNA, the CDR3 is TGTGCCAGCAGTTACTCAAGGGACAGGGGATTGACTGAAGCTTTCTTT.

This clonotype was detected many times. The chain has TRBV6-1 and TRBJ2-3; 8 nucleotides line up with TRBD1. Unmatched junction bases numbered 4, after V lost 6 bases and J lost 5 bases. Germline CDR1 reads MNHNS; CDR2 reads SASEGT. The CDR3 runs 13 residues. CDR3 amino acids: CASRDRDKDTQYF. CDR3 nucleotides: TGTGCCAGCAGGGACAGGGATAAAGATACGCAGTATTTT.

In this sample, this clonotype turned up many times. The rearrangement links TRBV10-3 to TRBJ1-6; 7 bases align to TRBD1. Trimming removed 7 bases from V and 7 bases from J; junction bases left unmatched: 4. The CDR3 runs to 13 residues. The V gene's germline CDR1 is ENHRY and CDR2 SYGVKD. CDR3 in amino acids: CAIKGTENSPLHF. CDR3 sequence (DNA): TGTGCCATCAAAGGGACAGAAAATTCACCCCTCCACTTT.

This clonotype was seen more than once but under ten times. The V gene is TRBV29-1, the J gene TRBJ2-5, with 7 bases identical to TRBD1. CDR3 size: 12 residues. The germline V gene has CDR1 SQVTM and CDR2 ANQGSEA. J was trimmed by 4 bases and V by 7 bases; bases with no gene match: 6. The CDR3 DNA sequence: TGCAGCGAAACAGGGGTTGGAGAGACCCAGTACTTC. Its protein is CSETGVGETQYF.

This CDR3 reads CASSTRWGSEKLFF. Here the CDR3 DNA reads TGTGCCAGCTCCACGAGGTGGGGGTCTGAAAAACTGTTTTTT. This chain uses TRBV28 with TRBJ1-4, with D maybe TRBD1 (5 bases). Germline values: CDR1 MDHEN, CDR2 SYDVKM. CDR3 size: 14 residues. V lost 8 bases and J 7 bases, leaving 17 bases between the germline ends.